The text below deals with one TCR beta chain. The data belong to a study of shared clonotypes between healthy human individuals. Study context: Each donor's CD8 memory used one plate, CD8 naive two, each CD4 subset three.

Only in-frame clones appear in the TCRdb table, and some are missing; sequencing was by immunoSEQ multiplex PCR. The sample consists of 2 million to 2.5 million clones, about 95% of them appearing once. CD45RO-negative CD8 cells positively selected for CCR7 made up the naive population, which excluded terminally differentiated effector memory CD45RA+ cells. Specimen: naive CD8+ T cells sorted from blood. This sequence was found in a young man in good health.

CDR3 DNA sequence: TGTGCCAGCAGCTTGGAGGTGGGGGGCTCCTACGAGCAGTACTTC. Encoded protein: CASSLEVGGSYEQYF. The chain links TRBV5-6 to TRBJ2-7, with a tentative D call TRBD2 (6 bases). V lost 0 bases to trimming and J lost 0 bases, with 10 bases between them. From germline, CDR1 is SGHDT and CDR2 YYEEEE. This CDR3 comprises 15 residues.